These 24 T cell receptor beta chains were sequenced from one sample in a study of OX40 agonist ivuxolimab in advanced cancers. The library came from the immunoSEQ multiplex PCR assay. The source is immuneACCESS, and TCRdb retained only in-frame sequences with V and J called. Part of the clones is not carried over; for the studies checked, unresolved V genes explain less than half of this, and the remainder is unexplained. Here the sample has 95,000 to 150,000 clones; less than 95% occur a single time. 0.7% to 0.9% of the sample goes to the ten largest clones. The sequencing here drew on CD4+ or CD8+ T cells sorted from blood, taken in a trial of the OX40 agonist ivuxolimab. The receptors were gathered from an adult with an advanced solid tumor such as melanoma, head and neck, liver or kidney cancer.

This clone was seen only once. CDR3 sequence reads: CAGPGTGALSSGNTIYF. The DNA of the CDR3 is TGTGCCGGGCCCGGGACAGGGGCTCTTAGCTCTGGAAACACCATATATTTT. The chain couples TRBV30 to TRBJ1-3; 10 bases are a match to TRBD1. V gave up 8 bases and J gave up 0 bases; unmatched junction bases: 13. The CDR3 covers 17 residues. Germline CDR1 GTSNPN, CDR2 SVGIG (reference sequence).

The CDR3 protein is CASSTTAYGYTF. The CDR3 nucleotides are TGTGCCAGCAGCACGACAGCATATGGCTACACCTTC. The chain carries TRBV7-2 and TRBJ1-2, with a possible D match to TRBD1 (5 bases). Germline V lookup: CDR1 SGHTA, CDR2 FQGNSA. The V gene lost 5 bases and the J gene lost 5 bases, with 9 bases spanning the gap. CDR3 size: 12 residues.

The chain uses TRBV15 and TRBJ2-1; D may match TRBD1 or TRBD2 (6 bases each). CDR3 length equals 12 residues. Trimming took off 7 bases at V and 8 bases at J, with 12 bases between the two ends. Germline V gene lookup returns CDR1 LNHNV and CDR2 YYDKDF (reference sequence). CDR3 sequence (DNA): TGTGCCACCACTTCAGGGGAGGATGAGCAGTTCTTC. It codes for CATTSGEDEQFF.

V gene TRBV9 combines with J gene TRBJ2-1; D remains ambiguous. Germline V gene data show CDR1 as SGDLS and CDR2 as YYNGEE. The length of the CDR3 is 17 residues. Trimming left V 0 bases short and J 1 base short, with 14 bases between. CDR3 sequence: CASSVALNSPSYNEQFF. In DNA, the CDR3 is TGTGCCAGCAGCGTAGCGCTAAATAGTCCATCCTACAATGAGCAGTTCTTC.

The chain couples TRBV28 to TRBJ2-2, with D perhaps TRBD2 (6 bases). V gave up 3 bases and J gave up 6 bases, with 11 bases separating them. CDR1 and CDR2 (germline): MDHEN, SYDVKM. The CDR3 is 14 residues long. The CDR3 region is CASSLASGPGELFF. DNA for the CDR3: TGTGCCAGCAGTTTGGCCAGCGGGCCCGGGGAGCTGTTTTTT.

The chain recombines TRBV28 with TRBJ2-5; weak D call: TRBD1 (5 bases). V dropped 2 bases and J dropped 11 bases, with 12 bases sitting between them. Germline CDR1 and CDR2: MDHEN and SYDVKM. The CDR3 sequence is 12 residues long. The DNA of the CDR3 is TGTGCCAGCAGTTTAGACAGCCCGGAGCAGTACTTC. Protein product: CASSLDSPEQYF.

The CDR3: CASSRRSAGELFF. The CDR3 DNA reads TGTGCCAGCAGTCGCCGAAGTGCTGGGGAGCTGTTTTTT. The genes are TRBV6-5 and TRBJ2-2; D gene uncertain. Trimming shortened V by 5 bases and J by 8 bases, and 12 bases separated the two germline ends. Germline V gene data show CDR1 as MNHEY and CDR2 as SVGAGI. The CDR3 spans 13 residues.

The CDR3 region is CASSERASYEQYF. CDR3 DNA sequence: TGCGCCAGCAGCGAGCGGGCCTCCTACGAGCAGTACTTC. V is TRBV5-1 and J is TRBJ2-7; tentatively, D is TRBD2 (6 bases). Trimming pared 4 bases from V and 0 bases from J, leaving 8 bases between. In germline, CDR1 is SGHRS, CDR2 YFSETQ. The CDR3 loop spans 13 amino acids.

J is TRBJ1-5 and V is TRBV6-5; no firm D call. Deletions cut 7 bases from V and 2 bases from J, with 15 bases between. CDR3 length: 15 residues. Germline assignment: CDR1 MNHEY and CDR2 SVGAGI. The CDR3 DNA follows: TGTGCCAGCACCCCGGACCTAACGGGCAATCAGCCCCAGCATTTT. Translating it yields CASTPDLTGNQPQHF.

V gene TRBV4-3 combines with J gene TRBJ2-7; tentatively, D is TRBD2 (5 bases). Trimming took 3 bases from V and 2 from J, leaving 14 bases between them. Germline CDR1 reads LGHNA; CDR2 reads YSLEER. This CDR3 is 15 amino acids long. CDR3 sequence (DNA): TGCGCCAGCAGCCAGTTCTGGGGAGTGCCCTACGAGCAGTACTTC. Its translation: CASSQFWGVPYEQYF.

A single count supports this clone. The chain recombines TRBV10-3 with TRBJ2-1; 9 nucleotides line up with TRBD1. With 7 bases clipped from V and 10 bases from J, the junction kept 5 bases outside the gene matches. Germline CDR1 and CDR2: ENHRY and SYGVKD. This CDR3 is built from 12 residues. CDR3 protein: CAIMTGGEEQFF. The CDR3 DNA reads TGTGCCATCATGACAGGGGGGGAAGAGCAGTTCTTC.

The genes are TRBV6-4 and TRBJ1-5, with unresolved D. V was cut by 4 bases and J by 0 bases, with 7 bases left in between. Germline CDR1 MRHNA, CDR2 SNTAGT. The CDR3 extends over 14 amino acids. CDR3 loop: CASSAHFSNQPQHF. Written as DNA, the CDR3 is TGTGCCAGCAGTGCACACTTTAGCAATCAGCCCCAGCATTTT.

The chain combines TRBV27 with TRBJ1-6, with D tentatively TRBD1 (6 bases). The germline gives CDR1 MNHEY, CDR2 SMNVEV (reference sequence). The germline V and J ends were trimmed by 5 bases and 5 bases, with 13 bases remaining between them. CDR3 length: 15 amino acids. Here the CDR3 reads CASSPRRQDNSPLHF. Here the CDR3 DNA reads TGTGCCAGCAGTCCCCGTCGACAGGATAATTCACCCCTCCACTTT.

The V gene is TRBV6-5, the J gene TRBJ1-3; D may be TRBD1 (5 bases). The CDR3 totals 15 residues. V lost 3 bases and J lost 0, with 9 bases in between. Germline V gives CDR1 MNHEY, CDR2 SVGAGI. As DNA, the CDR3 is TGTGCCAGCAGTTATGGACACTTCTCTGGAAACACCATATATTTT. Residues: CASSYGHFSGNTIYF.

The gene calls are TRBV7-2 and TRBJ2-7; TRBD2 matches at 11 bases. V shed 4 bases and J 3 bases; nucleotides not matched to a gene: 5. This CDR3 comprises 15 residues. CDR1 is SGHTA and CDR2 is FQGNSA in the germline V gene. The CDR3 DNA reads as TGTGCCAGCAGCTGGACCGGGACTAGCGGCTACGAGCAGTACTTC. Translated: CASSWTGTSGYEQYF.

Turning to this clone: Germline and junction disagree at one end, which may indicate a read error. V is TRBV7-6 and J is TRBJ1-1, with D hard to call. CDR1 is SGHVS and CDR2 is FNYEAQ in the germline V gene. CDR3 length equals 11 residues. Here the CDR3 reads CASSLDTEAFF. Written as DNA, the CDR3 is TGTGCCAGCAGTTTAGACACTGAAGCTTTCTTT.

The chain joins TRBV28 to TRBJ2-6; perhaps D is TRBD1 or TRBD2 (6 bases each). In germline, CDR1 is MDHEN, CDR2 SYDVKM. This CDR3 region has 20 residues. V was cut by 5 bases and J by 2 bases, with 25 bases left in between. For the CDR3, the DNA is TGTGCCAGCAGTCCACCCCCCGGGTTAGCGGACAGCACTGGGGCCAACGTCCTGACTTTC. Protein sequence: CASSPPPGLADSTGANVLTF.

The V gene is TRBV6-6, the J gene TRBJ1-1, with no clear D. Per germline, CDR1 MNHNY and CDR2 SVGAGI (reference sequence). The V gene lost 4 bases and the J gene lost 0 bases, with 12 bases spanning the gap. CDR3 size: 15 residues. This chain's CDR3 is CASSFEGSLNTEAFF. In DNA, the CDR3 is TGTGCCAGCAGTTTTGAGGGTTCCTTGAACACTGAAGCTTTCTTT.

The V call is TRBV5-1, the J call TRBJ2-3, with a possible D match to TRBD1 (6 bases). The CDR3 totals 13 residues. Trimming cost V 5 bases and J 4 bases, with 11 bases left between them. CDR1 SGHRS and CDR2 YFSETQ come from the germline V gene. CDR3: CASSSWGPDTQYF. The CDR3 coding sequence is TGCGCCAGCAGTTCTTGGGGGCCAGATACGCAGTATTTT.

This clone appeared a single time. The J gene is TRBJ2-1, the V gene TRBV10-3, with 11 bases matching TRBD2. V gave up 2 bases and J gave up 1 base; unmatched junction bases: 10. Germline-derived CDR1 and CDR2 are ENHRY and SYGVKD. The CDR3 loop spans 19 amino acids. For the CDR3, the DNA is TGTGCCATCAGTGAGGCGACTAGCGGGACACCCTGGTCCTACAATGAGCAGTTCTTC. Its translation: CAISEATSGTPWSYNEQFF.

V is TRBV2 and J is TRBJ2-7; 11 bases fit TRBD1. The V gene's germline CDR1 is SNHLY and CDR2 FYNNEI. This CDR3 region has 15 residues. V dropped 9 bases and J dropped 5; count of bases not matched to a gene: 12. The CDR3 DNA is TGTGCCAGTAGGAGGCGCGGACAGGGGGCCCACGAGCAGTACTTC. Translated, it gives CASRRRGQGAHEQYF.

This clone showed up just once. The rearrangement links TRBV11-1 to TRBJ2-5; no clear D gene. The V end lost 7 bases, the J end lost 1 base, and 16 bases lay between the germline ends. CDR1 is SGHAT and CDR2 is FQDESV in the germline V gene (reference sequence). The CDR3 consists of 15 residues. The CDR3 region is CASTNPHGAQETQYF. DNA for the CDR3: TGTGCCAGCACCAACCCGCACGGCGCCCAAGAGACCCAGTACTTC.

The rearrangement uses TRBV5-6 and TRBJ1-2; 8 bases agree with TRBD1. CDR3 size: 16 residues. From germline, CDR1 is SGHDT and CDR2 YYEEEE. The ends lost 0 bases at V and 4 bases at J; junction bases unmatched: 8. The CDR3 coding sequence is TGTGCCAGCAGCTTGGATGCCAGGGGGCAAGGCTATGGCTACACCTTC. It is translated as CASSLDARGQGYGYTF.

The V and J genes are TRBV19 and TRBJ2-7; tentative D call: TRBD2 (6 bases). The CDR3 totals 15 residues. Looked up from germline, CDR1 is LNHDA and CDR2 is SQIVND (reference sequence). V was pared by 4 bases and J by 4 bases, with 17 bases between. Written as DNA, the CDR3 is TGTGCCAGTAGTAGTCCGGGACTGGAATTTTACGAGCAGTACTTC. Translation: CASSSPGLEFYEQYF.